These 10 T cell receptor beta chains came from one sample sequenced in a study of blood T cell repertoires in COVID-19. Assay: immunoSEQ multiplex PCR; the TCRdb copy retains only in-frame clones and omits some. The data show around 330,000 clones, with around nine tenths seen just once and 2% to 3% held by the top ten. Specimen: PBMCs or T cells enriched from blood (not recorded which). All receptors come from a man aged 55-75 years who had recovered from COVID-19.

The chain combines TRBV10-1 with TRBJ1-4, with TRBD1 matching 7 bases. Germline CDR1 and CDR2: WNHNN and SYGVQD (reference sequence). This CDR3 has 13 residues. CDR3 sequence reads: CGSPGQINEKLFF. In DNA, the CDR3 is TGCGGCTCCCCGGGACAGATTAATGAAAAACTGTTTTTT.

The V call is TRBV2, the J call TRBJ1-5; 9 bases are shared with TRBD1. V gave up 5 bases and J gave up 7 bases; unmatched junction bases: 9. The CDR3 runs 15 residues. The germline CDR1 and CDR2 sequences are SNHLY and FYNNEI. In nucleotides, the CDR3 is TGTGCCAGCAGTAAGGACAGGGGAGGAGGCCAGCCCCAGCATTTT. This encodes CASSKDRGGGQPQHF. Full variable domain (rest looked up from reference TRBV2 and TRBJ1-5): EPEVTQTPSHQVTQMGQEVILRCVPISNHLYFYWYRQILGQKVEFLVSFYNNEISEKSEIFDDQFSVERPDGSNFTLKIRSTKLEDSAMYFCASSKDRGGGQPQHFGDGTRLSIL.

The CDR3 coding sequence is TGTGCCAGCAGTTTAGGGAGGGGCCGGGATGGTTCACCCCTCCACTTT. As protein: CASSLGRGRDGSPLHF. The chain uses TRBV27 and TRBJ1-6, with a tentative D call TRBD1 (5 bases). There are 16 residues in the CDR3. V shed 2 bases and J shed 9 bases, with 17 bases lying between them. Per germline, CDR1 MNHEY and CDR2 SMNVEV (reference sequence).

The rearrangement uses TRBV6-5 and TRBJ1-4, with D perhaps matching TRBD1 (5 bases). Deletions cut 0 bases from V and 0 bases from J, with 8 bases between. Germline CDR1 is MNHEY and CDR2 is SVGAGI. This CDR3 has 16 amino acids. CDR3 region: CASSYSTAATNEKLFF. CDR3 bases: TGTGCCAGCAGTTACTCGACAGCTGCAACTAATGAAAAACTGTTTTTT.

The chain's CDR3 is CASSLAAGGFSEQFF. CDR3 DNA sequence: TGTGCCAGCAGCTTAGCGGCGGGGGGGTTTAGTGAGCAGTTCTTC. The rearrangement joins TRBV7-2 to TRBJ2-1, with 9 positions matching TRBD2. CDR3 size: 15 residues. Germline trimming cut 0 bases from V and 9 bases from J; bases unmatched to any gene: 6. Germline loops: CDR1 SGHTA, CDR2 FQGNSA.

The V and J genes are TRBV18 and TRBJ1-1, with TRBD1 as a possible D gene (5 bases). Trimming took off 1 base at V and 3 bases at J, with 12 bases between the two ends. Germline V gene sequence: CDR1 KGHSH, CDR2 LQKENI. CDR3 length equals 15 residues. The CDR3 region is CASSPLGAGYTEAFF. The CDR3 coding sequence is TGTGCCAGCTCACCACTAGGCGCAGGGTACACTGAAGCTTTCTTT.

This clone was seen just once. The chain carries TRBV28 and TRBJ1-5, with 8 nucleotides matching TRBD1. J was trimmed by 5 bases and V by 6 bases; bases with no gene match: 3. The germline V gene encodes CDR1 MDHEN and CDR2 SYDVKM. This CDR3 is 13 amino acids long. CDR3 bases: TGTGCCAGCAGAGGGACAGGCGATCAGCCCCAGCATTTT. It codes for CASRGTGDQPQHF. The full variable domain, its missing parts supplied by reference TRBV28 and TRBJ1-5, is DVKVTQSSRYLVKRTGEKVFLECVQDMDHENMFWYRQDPGLGLRLIYFSYDVKMKEKGDIPEGYSVSREKKERFSLILESASTNQTSMYLCASRGTGDQPQHFGDGTRLSIL.

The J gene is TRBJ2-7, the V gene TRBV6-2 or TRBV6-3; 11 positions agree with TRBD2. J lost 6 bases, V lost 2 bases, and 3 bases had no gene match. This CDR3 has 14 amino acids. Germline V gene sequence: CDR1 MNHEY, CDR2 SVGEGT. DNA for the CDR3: TGTGCCAGCAGTTACAGTCTAGCGGGGGGCGAGCAGTACTTC. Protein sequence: CASSYSLAGGEQYF.

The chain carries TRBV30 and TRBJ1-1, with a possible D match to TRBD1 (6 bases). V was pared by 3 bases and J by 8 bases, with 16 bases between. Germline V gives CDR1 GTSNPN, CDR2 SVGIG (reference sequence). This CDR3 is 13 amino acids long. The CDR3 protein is CAWRAYREGEAFF. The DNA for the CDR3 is TGTGCCTGGAGGGCTTACAGGGAAGGAGAAGCTTTCTTT.

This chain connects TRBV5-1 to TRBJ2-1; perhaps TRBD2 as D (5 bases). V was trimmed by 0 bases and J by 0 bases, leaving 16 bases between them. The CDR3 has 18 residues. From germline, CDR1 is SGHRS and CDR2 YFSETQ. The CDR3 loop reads CASSLATLARSSYNEQFF. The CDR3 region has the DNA TGCGCCAGCAGCTTGGCCACGTTAGCGAGAAGCTCCTACAATGAGCAGTTCTTC.